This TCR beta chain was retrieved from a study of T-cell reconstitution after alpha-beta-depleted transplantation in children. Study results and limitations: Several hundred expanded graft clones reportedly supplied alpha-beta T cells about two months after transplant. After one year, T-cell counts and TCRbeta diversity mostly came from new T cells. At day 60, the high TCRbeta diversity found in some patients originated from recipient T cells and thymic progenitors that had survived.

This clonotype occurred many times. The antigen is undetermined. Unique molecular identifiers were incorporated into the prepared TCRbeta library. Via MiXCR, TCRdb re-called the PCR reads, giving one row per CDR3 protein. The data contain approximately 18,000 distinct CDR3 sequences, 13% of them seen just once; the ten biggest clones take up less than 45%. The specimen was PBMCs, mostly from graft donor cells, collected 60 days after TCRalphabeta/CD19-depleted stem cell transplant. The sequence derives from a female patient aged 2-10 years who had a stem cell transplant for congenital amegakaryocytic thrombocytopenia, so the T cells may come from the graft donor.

The DNA of the CDR3 is TGTGCCAGCAGTTTTATCGTGGGACTAGCAGGGGCCAATTATCAAGAGACCCAGTACTTC. It translates to CASSFIVGLAGANYQETQYF. The gene calls are TRBV12-3 or TRBV12-4 and TRBJ2-5, with 9 bases matching TRBD2. The CDR3 sequence is 20 residues long. With V trimmed by 3 bases and J by 2 bases, 19 bases remained unmatched.